The present T cell receptor (beta chain) was sequenced within a study of neurological immune-mediated disorders. V lost 6 bases, J lost 5 bases, and 8 bases stayed unmatched. Germline CDR1 reads MDHEN; CDR2 reads SYDVKM. CDR3 size: 14 residues. TCRdb independently ran MiXCR on the 5' RACE reads; one entry per CDR3 protein. The sample consists of tens of thousands of distinct CDR3 sequences, about 3.5% of them appearing once. The table lists this clonotype with many counts. The clonotype comes from a man aged 40-50 years with multiple sclerosis. The genes are TRBV28 and TRBJ2-7, with TRBD1 matching over 9 bases. Sequences were obtained from PBMCs. CDR3 nucleotides: TGTGCCAGCAGGACCGGGACAGGGATCAACGAGCAGTACTTC. Encoded protein: CASRTGTGINEQYF.